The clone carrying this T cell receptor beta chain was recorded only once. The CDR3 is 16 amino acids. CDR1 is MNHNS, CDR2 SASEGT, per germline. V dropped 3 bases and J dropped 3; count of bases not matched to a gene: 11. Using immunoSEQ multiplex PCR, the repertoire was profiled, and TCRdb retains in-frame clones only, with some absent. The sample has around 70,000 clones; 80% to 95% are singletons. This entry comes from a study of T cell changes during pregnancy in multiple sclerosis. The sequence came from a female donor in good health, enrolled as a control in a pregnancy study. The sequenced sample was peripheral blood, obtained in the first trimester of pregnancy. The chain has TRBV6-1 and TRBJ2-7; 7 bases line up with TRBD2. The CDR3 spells CASSEGGRGLIYEQYF. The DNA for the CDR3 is TGTGCCAGCAGTGAGGGAGGGAGAGGCCTAATCTACGAGCAGTACTTC.